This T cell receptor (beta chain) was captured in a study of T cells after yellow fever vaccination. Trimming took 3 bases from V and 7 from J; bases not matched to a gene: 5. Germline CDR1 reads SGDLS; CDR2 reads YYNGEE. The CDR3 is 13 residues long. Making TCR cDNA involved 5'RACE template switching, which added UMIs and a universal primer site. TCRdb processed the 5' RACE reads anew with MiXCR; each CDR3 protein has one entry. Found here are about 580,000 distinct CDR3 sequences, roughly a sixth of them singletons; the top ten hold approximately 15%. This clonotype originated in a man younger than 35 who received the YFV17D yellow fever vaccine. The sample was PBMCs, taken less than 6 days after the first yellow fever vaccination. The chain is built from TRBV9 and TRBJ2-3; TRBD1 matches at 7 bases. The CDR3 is CASSANRGNTQYF. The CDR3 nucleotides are TGTGCCAGCAGCGCAAACAGGGGAAATACGCAGTATTTT. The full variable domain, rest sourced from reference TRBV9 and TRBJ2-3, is DSGVTQTPKHLITATGQRVTLRCSPRSGDLSVYWYQQSLDQGLQFLIQYYNGEERAKGNILERFSAQQFPDLHSELNLSSLELGDSALYFCASSANRGNTQYFGPGTRLTVL.